Detailed here is one T cell receptor (beta chain). What it binds is not known. Germline assignment: CDR1 ENHRY and CDR2 SYGVKD. The CDR3 extends over 14 amino acids. The sample belongs to a study of cytomegalovirus exposure and HLA in healthy donors. Study findings and constraints: Previously analyzed data showed that most TCR beta V segments were productive at a frequency of about 87% or about 30%. In terms of immune exposure information, only CMV serostatus was available. Follow-up analysis seemed to connect common viral pathogens with several of the most significant clusters identified.

With 60 Vbeta and 13 Jbeta primers, the PCR was carried out. The method was immunoSEQ multiplex PCR; TCRdb's version includes in-frame clones alone and lacks a portion of them. The repertoire holds some 200,000 clones, with around 86% as singletons. The chain links TRBV10-3 to TRBJ2-1; 8 nucleotides match TRBD2. This receptor was obtained from a woman in her thirties or forties in good health and CMV-seronegative. The sample comprised PBMCs. The CDR3 DNA is TGTCCGCAGCGGGAGACCCCCTACTACAATGAGCAGTTCTTC. Its protein product is CPQRETPYYNEQFF.